Listed below are T cell receptor beta chains from one sample, sequenced in a study of beta chain features in type 1 diabetes. Some clones are missing from TCRdb's copy, which holds only in-frame ones; the method was immunoSEQ multiplex PCR. Among 200,000 to 250,000 clones listed, over 8.5% were seen once. Sequenced material: naive CD4+ T cells from blood. These receptor sequences come from a woman younger than 35 in good health. The CDR3 runs from the conserved cysteine through the conserved F or W. D genes are given only for firm matches. Clone size is stated in some rows and not others, as once, few, many or a class when expanded.

cdr3_aa: CAISESISGYTQYF; cdr3_nt: TGTGCCATCAGTGAGTCGATATCGGGATACACTCAGTACTTC; j_call: TRBJ2-4; v_call: TRBV10-3; d_call: -; clone_size: few
cdr3_aa: CAWVGQRYTEAFF; cdr3_nt: TGTGCCTGGGTTGGACAACGGTACACTGAAGCTTTCTTT; j_call: TRBJ1-1; v_call: TRBV30; d_call: -; clone_size: few
cdr3_aa: CASSLNRPQETQYF; cdr3_nt: TGCGCCAGCAGCTTGAACAGACCGCAAGAGACCCAGTACTTC; j_call: TRBJ2-5; v_call: TRBV5-1; d_call: -; clone_size: few
cdr3_aa: CACDRGRRSGTQYF; cdr3_nt: TGTGCCTGCGACAGGGGGCGCAGGTCGGGTACGCAGTATTTT; j_call: TRBJ2-3; v_call: TRBV30; d_call: TRBD1; clone_size: -
cdr3_aa: CASSEVTGQRYSNQPQHF; cdr3_nt: TGTGCCAGCAGTGAAGTAACAGGACAGCGATATAGCAATCAGCCCCAGCATTTT; j_call: TRBJ1-5; v_call: TRBV6-1; d_call: -; clone_size: -
cdr3_aa: CASSFRQEASYEQYF; cdr3_nt: TGCGCCAGCAGCTTTCGACAAGAAGCCTCCTACGAGCAGTACTTC; j_call: TRBJ2-7; v_call: TRBV5-1; d_call: -; clone_size: -
cdr3_aa: CASSPHGGGNYGYTF; cdr3_nt: TGTGCCAGCAGTCCCCATGGGGGGGGTAACTATGGCTACACCTTC; j_call: TRBJ1-2; v_call: TRBV25-1; d_call: -; clone_size: -
cdr3_aa: CASSLVAGGISPLHF; cdr3_nt: TGCGCCAGCAGCTTGGTGGCAGGGGGCATTTCACCCCTCCACTTT; j_call: TRBJ1-6; v_call: TRBV5-1; d_call: TRBD1; clone_size: -
cdr3_aa: CASSLGAGGASGANVLTF; cdr3_nt: TGCGCCAGCAGCTTGGGGGCAGGGGGTGCCTCTGGGGCCAACGTCCTGACTTTC; j_call: TRBJ2-6; v_call: TRBV5-1; d_call: TRBD1; clone_size: few
cdr3_aa: CAWSVPRGLGNTEAFF; cdr3_nt: TGTGCCTGGAGTGTACCCAGAGGATTAGGGAACACTGAAGCTTTCTTT; j_call: TRBJ1-1; v_call: TRBV30; d_call: -; clone_size: few
cdr3_aa: CAWSVYRDTEQYF; cdr3_nt: TGTGCCTGGAGTGTGTACCGGGACACCGAGCAGTACTTC; j_call: TRBJ2-7; v_call: TRBV30; d_call: -; clone_size: many
cdr3_aa: CATSRVRLAGEEQYF; cdr3_nt: TGTGCCACCAGCAGAGTTCGACTAGCGGGAGAGGAGCAGTACTTC; j_call: TRBJ2-7; v_call: TRBV15; d_call: TRBD2; clone_size: few
cdr3_aa: CASSTGQRNEKLFF; cdr3_nt: TGCGCCAGCAGCACGGGACAGCGAAATGAAAAACTGTTTTTT; j_call: TRBJ1-4; v_call: TRBV5-1; d_call: TRBD1; clone_size: few
cdr3_aa: CASSRGGGDQPQHF; cdr3_nt: TGTGCCAGCAGCCGGGGGGGTGGGGATCAGCCCCAGCATTTT; j_call: TRBJ1-5; v_call: TRBV19; d_call: -; clone_size: few
cdr3_aa: CSVVSRGETQYF; cdr3_nt: TGCAGCGTTGTATCCCGCGGGGAGACCCAGTACTTC; j_call: TRBJ2-5; v_call: TRBV29-1; d_call: -; clone_size: many
cdr3_aa: CASSYGQVTEQYF; cdr3_nt: TGTGCCAGCAGCTACGGACAGGTTACGGAGCAGTACTTC; j_call: TRBJ2-7; v_call: TRBV5-4; d_call: TRBD1; clone_size: few
cdr3_aa: CATSRAPGPTGELFF; cdr3_nt: TGTGCCACCAGCAGAGCTCCGGGTCCCACCGGGGAGCTGTTTTTT; j_call: TRBJ2-2; v_call: TRBV15; d_call: -; clone_size: -
cdr3_aa: CASSLRLAGAGTDTQYF; cdr3_nt: TGTGCCAGCAGCCTCAGACTAGCGGGAGCTGGCACAGATACGCAGTATTTT; j_call: TRBJ2-3; v_call: TRBV7-3; d_call: TRBD2; clone_size: once
cdr3_aa: CASTSPGALSGANVLTF; cdr3_nt: TGTGCCAGCACCTCGCCAGGGGCACTCTCTGGGGCCAACGTCCTGACTTTC; j_call: TRBJ2-6; v_call: TRBV5-6; d_call: -; clone_size: few
cdr3_aa: CASQTKGTYQETQYF; cdr3_nt: TGCGCCAGCCAGACCAAGGGGACTTACCAAGAGACCCAGTACTTC; j_call: TRBJ2-5; v_call: TRBV5-1; d_call: -; clone_size: few
cdr3_aa: CASSIDRSNQPQHF; cdr3_nt: TGTGCCAGCAGCATCGACAGGAGCAATCAGCCCCAGCATTTT; j_call: TRBJ1-5; v_call: TRBV2; d_call: -; clone_size: few
cdr3_aa: CASGLAGDRGRGYGYTF; cdr3_nt: TGTGCTAGTGGTTTGGCGGGGGACAGGGGGCGAGGCTATGGCTACACCTTC; j_call: TRBJ1-2; v_call: TRBV12-5; d_call: TRBD1; clone_size: few
cdr3_aa: CASSSRQIMNTEAFF; cdr3_nt: TGTGCCAGTAGTTCCCGACAGATCATGAACACTGAAGCTTTCTTT; j_call: TRBJ1-1; v_call: TRBV19; d_call: -; clone_size: -
cdr3_aa: CASSLERSKGETQYF; cdr3_nt: TGTGCCAGCAGCTTAGAGCGGTCGAAAGGAGAGACCCAGTACTTC; j_call: TRBJ2-5; v_call: TRBV7-6; d_call: -; clone_size: few
cdr3_aa: CASSSLIDRVGETQYF; cdr3_nt: TGTGCCAGCAGTTCTCTAATTGACAGGGTGGGGGAGACCCAGTACTTC; j_call: TRBJ2-5; v_call: TRBV27; d_call: TRBD1; clone_size: -
cdr3_aa: CASSSDRGGYGYTF; cdr3_nt: TGCGCCAGCAGCTCGGACAGGGGAGGCTATGGCTACACCTTC; j_call: TRBJ1-2; v_call: TRBV5-1; d_call: TRBD1; clone_size: -